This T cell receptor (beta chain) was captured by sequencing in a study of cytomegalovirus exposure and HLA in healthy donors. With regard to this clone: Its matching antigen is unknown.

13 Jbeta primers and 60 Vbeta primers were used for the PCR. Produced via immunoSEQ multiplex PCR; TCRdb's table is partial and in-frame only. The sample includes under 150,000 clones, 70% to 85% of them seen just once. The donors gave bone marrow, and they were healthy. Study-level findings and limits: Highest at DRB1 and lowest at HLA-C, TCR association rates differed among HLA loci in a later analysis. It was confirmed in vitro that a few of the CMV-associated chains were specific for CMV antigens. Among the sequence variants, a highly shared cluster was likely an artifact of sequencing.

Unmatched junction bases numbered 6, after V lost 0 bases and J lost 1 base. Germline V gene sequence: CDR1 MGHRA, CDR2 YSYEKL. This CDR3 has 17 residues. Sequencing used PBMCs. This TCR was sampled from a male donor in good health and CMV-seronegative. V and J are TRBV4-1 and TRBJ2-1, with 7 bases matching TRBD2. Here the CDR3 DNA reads TGCGCCAGCAGCCAAGATTCTAGCGGTTCTTCCTACAATGAGCAGTTCTTC. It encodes CASSQDSSGSSYNEQFF.